These 14 T cell receptor beta chains share one sample of origin, sequenced in a study of CD8+CD57+ T cells in acquired aplastic anemia. The template for TCR beta VDJ and CDR3 sequence profiling was genomic DNA. MiXCR was run by TCRdb on the reads, yielding one entry per CDR3 protein. The repertoire holds approximately 250,000 distinct CDR3 sequences, with about 80% as singletons. Patients sequenced had flow cytometry evidence of CD8+CD57+ cell expansion. Input material: sorted CD4+, CD8+, or CD8+CD57+ T cells (not recorded which) from PBMCs. These receptor sequences come from a human donor with aplastic anemia.

V is TRBV12-3 or TRBV12-4 and J is TRBJ2-3; 14 nucleotides align to TRBD2. The CDR3 has 17 residues. The trim removed 5 bases at V and 5 bases at J, leaving 9 bases unmatched. CDR3 DNA: TGTGCCAGCAGTCTAAGGACTAGCGGGAGGAGTCAAGATACGCAGTATTTT. Protein product: CASSLRTSGRSQDTQYF.

Of note for this clonotype: Mismatch with germline at one junction end may stem from a read error. The V and J genes are TRBV7-9 and TRBJ2-3, with TRBD1 matching over 7 bases. The germline gives CDR1 SEHNR, CDR2 FQNEAQ (reference sequence). The CDR3 length is 14 residues. The CDR3 region has the DNA TGTGCCAGCAGGGATTCCCGACAGGGACATTACGAGCAGTTT. Its protein product is CASRDSRQGHYEQF.

The genes are TRBV5-1 and TRBJ1-2, with TRBD1 matching over 8 bases. The V gene's germline CDR1 is SGHRS and CDR2 YFSETQ. The J segment lost 5 bases and the V segment lost 0 bases, leaving 6 bases of the junction unmatched. The length of the CDR3 is 15 residues. The CDR3 reads CASSLVAGGWYGYTF. CDR3 nucleotide sequence: TGCGCCAGCAGCTTGGTAGCAGGGGGCTGGTATGGCTACACCTTC.

On this clonotype itself: At one end the junction does not follow the germline gene, possibly because of a read error. The chain joins TRBV2 to TRBJ1-2; D perhaps matches TRBD1 (6 bases). The germline gives CDR1 SNHLY, CDR2 FYNNEI. The CDR3 runs 13 residues. CDR3: CASGDGGAGTHTF. The CDR3 DNA reads as TGTGCCAGCGGGGACGGGGGCGCAGGTACCCACACCTTT.

The V gene is TRBV19, the J gene TRBJ1-3; D ambiguous. V lost 3 bases and J 0 bases, leaving 12 bases between the germline ends. The CDR3 runs to 16 residues. Germline-derived CDR1 and CDR2 are LNHDA and SQIVND (reference sequence). CDR3 nucleotide sequence: TGTGCCAGTAGTATCACGCAGCAGAGCTCTGGAAACACCATATATTTT. This gives the protein CASSITQQSSGNTIYF.

Concerning this clonotype: This CDR3 fails to terminate in the conserved phenylalanine or tryptophan, so it likely reflects a read error. This CDR3 reads CASSRDRTNTEAFS. The CDR3 DNA sequence: TGTGCCAGCAGCCGAGACAGGACAAACACTGAAGCTTTCTCT. The V gene is TRBV7-9, the J gene TRBJ1-1; D may be TRBD1 (6 bases). Germline V CDR1 and CDR2: SEHNR, FQNEAQ (reference sequence). CDR3 length: 14 amino acids. V lost 5 bases and J 2 bases, leaving 12 bases between the germline ends.

As to this clonotype: One junction end does not reproduce the germline sequence, and a read error may be involved. The rearrangement links TRBV11-3 to TRBJ2-1, with D maybe TRBD1 (6 bases). This CDR3 comprises 13 residues. Germline loops: CDR1 SGHNT, CDR2 YENEEA. This chain's CDR3 is CASSQELTGSLSF. Here the CDR3 DNA reads TGTGCCAGCAGCCAAGAACTGACAGGAAGTCTGTCCTTC.

Comment on this clonotype: Here the CDR3 omits its conserved ending phenylalanine or tryptophan, so a read error is the likely source. Because the CDR3's place on the DNA is in doubt, the DNA is left out and the CDR3 is given as listed by TCRdb. V and J are TRBV7-3 and TRBJ2-7. Counting both end residues, the CDR3 totals 12 amino acids. Germline lookup yields CDR1 SGHTA and CDR2 FQGTGA. The CDR3 here is CASSLASCEQTL.

In its sample, this clonotype was seen once. The V gene is TRBV5-5, the J gene TRBJ2-1; 10 bases are a match to TRBD2. Trimming cost V 4 bases and J 9 bases; bases outside gene matches: 10. The germline gives CDR1 SGHKS, CDR2 YYEKEE (reference sequence). This CDR3 comprises 15 residues. In DNA form, the CDR3 reads TGTGCCAGCAGCGTAGGCCTAGCGGGAGAAGGTGAGCAGTTCTTC. Its protein product is CASSVGLAGEGEQFF.

The gene calls are TRBV7-9 and TRBJ2-3; 7 bases agree with TRBD2. V was pared by 5 bases and J by 12 bases, with 17 bases of the junction left unmatched. CDR1 and CDR2 (germline): SEHNR, FQNEAQ (reference sequence). The CDR3 loop spans 15 amino acids. As DNA, the CDR3 is TGTGCCAGCAGCGTATTACCGGGGGGACCAGATATTCAGTATTTT. Its protein product is CASSVLPGGPDIQYF.

As concerns this clonotype: The CDR3 does not close with the conserved phenylalanine or tryptophan, likely indicating a read error. This sequence joins TRBV11-3 and TRBJ1-1; weak D call: TRBD1 (5 bases). Germline loops: CDR1 SGHNT, CDR2 YENEEA. The CDR3 has 16 residues. V shed 3 bases and J shed 5 bases, with 19 bases lying between them. DNA for the CDR3: TGTGCCAGCAGCTTGGAGCGGTCAGGGTTCAGGACTGAAGCTTTCCTT. Amino acids: CASSLERSGFRTEAFL.

This clonotype appeared a single time. The junction differs from germline at one of its ends, possibly a read error. This chain uses TRBV9 with TRBJ2-5; tentatively, D is TRBD1 (6 bases). This CDR3 is 14 amino acids long. CDR1 and CDR2 (germline): SGDLS, YYNGEE. The CDR3 here is CASGRAGDIQYFDF. Written as DNA, the CDR3 is TGTGCCAGCGGCAGAGCTGGGGACATACAGTACTTCGACTTC.

In the case of this clonotype: This is likely a read error, given that the CDR3 carries no conserved phenylalanine or tryptophan at its end. The DNA is omitted, as the CDR3 cannot be located on it reliably, and the CDR3 follows TCRdb's listing. This chain connects TRBV7-3 to TRBJ2-3; TRBD1 is the table's D call and was not checked against the DNA. The CDR3 spans 14 residues, counting both ends. Germline V gene sequence: CDR1 SGHTA, CDR2 FQGTGA. The CDR3: CASSSDRGDPTSSI.

The J gene is TRBJ2-1, the V gene TRBV9; perhaps TRBD2 as D (6 bases). CDR3 length: 14 residues. Between the trimmed V and J ends, which lost 3 bases and 10 bases, there was a span of 17 bases. Germline CDR1 and CDR2: SGDLS and YYNGEE. The CDR3 reads CASSAAGLSTEQFF. CDR3 DNA sequence: TGTGCCAGCAGCGCGGCGGGGTTGAGCACAGAGCAGTTCTTC. The full variable domain, in which reference TRBV9 and TRBJ2-1 provide the parts outside the CDR3, is DSGVTQTPKHLITATGQRVTLRCSPRSGDLSVYWYQQSLDQGLQFLIQYYNGEERAKGNILERFSAQQFPDLHSELNLSSLELGDSALYFCASSAAGLSTEQFFGPGTRLTVL.